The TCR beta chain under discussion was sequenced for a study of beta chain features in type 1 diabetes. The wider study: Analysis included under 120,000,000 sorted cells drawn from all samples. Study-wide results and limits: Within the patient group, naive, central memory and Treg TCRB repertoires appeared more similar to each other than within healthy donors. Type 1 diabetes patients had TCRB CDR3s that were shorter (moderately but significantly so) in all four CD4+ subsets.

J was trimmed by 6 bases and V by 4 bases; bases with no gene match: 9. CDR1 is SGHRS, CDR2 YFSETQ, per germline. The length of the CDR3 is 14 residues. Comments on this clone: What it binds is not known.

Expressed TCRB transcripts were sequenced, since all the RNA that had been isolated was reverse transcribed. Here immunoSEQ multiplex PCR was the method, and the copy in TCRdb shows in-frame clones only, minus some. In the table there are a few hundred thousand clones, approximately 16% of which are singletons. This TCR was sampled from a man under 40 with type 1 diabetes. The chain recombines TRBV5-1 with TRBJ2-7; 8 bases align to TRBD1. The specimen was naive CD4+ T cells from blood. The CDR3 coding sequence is TGCGCCAGCAGCGAAGGACAGGGCGCCTCCGAGCAGTACTTC. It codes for CASSEGQGASEQYF.